This TCR beta chain stems from a study of blood T cell repertoires in COVID-19. In the original analysis: It was from reference gene primer amplification that nucleated cell counts were estimated. Here immunoSEQ multiplex PCR was the method, and the copy in TCRdb shows in-frame clones only, minus some. That table is the source of V, J and clone size, and D and trimming were worked out from the DNA. This sample has about 170,000 clones, with around 82% found just once. Specimen: peripheral blood. The TCR originated in a woman aged 40 to 50 with COVID-19, enrolled during active disease.

The CDR3 spells CASSEGDWQYV. The DNA of the CDR3 is TGTGCCAGCAGTGAAGGTGACTGGCAGTACGTC. The chain carries TRBV6-1 and TRBJ2-7; D ambiguous. This CDR3 is built from 11 residues. Trimming pared 1 base from V and 9 bases from J, leaving 7 bases between. CDR1 is MNHNS and CDR2 is SASEGT in the germline V gene.